This note documents a single TCR beta chain sequence. Its antigen remains unidentified. The data derive from a study of graft-versus-host responses after intestinal transplantation. Study findings and constraints: With peak circulating GvH clone levels came an association with early post-transplant HvG declines.

Assay: immunoSEQ multiplex PCR; the TCRdb copy retains only in-frame clones and omits some. The data contain some 120,000 clones, 90% of them singletons. V was clipped by 5 bases and J by 6 bases; unmatched bases: 9. The CDR3 extends over 16 amino acids. Looked up from germline, CDR1 is LNHDA and CDR2 is SQIVND (reference sequence). Sequenced material: unstimulated CD4+ T cells sorted from spleen or lymph node cells, taken before intestinal transplant. The clonotype originates from a human donor who received an intestinal transplant. This chain uses TRBV19 with TRBJ2-2, with 10 positions matching TRBD1. CDR3 residues: CASSAWDRGKAGELFF. In DNA, the CDR3 is TGTGCCAGTAGTGCTTGGGACAGGGGAAAGGCCGGGGAGCTGTTTTTT. Supplemented by reference TRBV19 and TRBJ2-2, the full variable domain reads DGGITQSPKYLFRKEGQNVTLSCEQNLNHDAMYWYRQDPGQGLRLIYYSQIVNDFQKGDIAEGYSVSREKKESFPLTVTSAQKNPTAFYLCASSAWDRGKAGELFFGEGSRLTVL.